The subject of this entry is one T cell receptor beta chain. Its antigen remains unidentified. The data are from a study of identical twins. Study observations and caveats: The authors drew conclusions from cross-sectional statistical analysis rather than following the same donors. Among out-of-frame alpha sequences shared by twins, low generation probability occurred in excess.

This CDR3 contains 18 residues. In germline, CDR1 is MNHEY, CDR2 SVGEGT. V trimming: 11 bases; J trimming: 1 base; junction bases outside the gene matches: 18. cDNA carried unique molecular identifiers, and a universal primer site was added by template switching. A single record per CDR3 protein comes from TCRdb applying MiXCR to the 5' RACE reads. This sample yields about 660,000 distinct CDR3 sequences, of which over 8.5% are seen a single time; more than 0.75% belongs to the top ten. These data also formed part of another study, on yellow fever vaccine responses in identical twins.

The sequenced sample was PBMCs. This chain connects TRBV6-2 or TRBV6-3 to TRBJ2-2; 8 bases agree with TRBD1. The TCR was taken from a woman between 18 and 29 years old in good health. DNA for the CDR3: TGTGCCCTCAGTTACGCGCCCGACGGGACAGGGAACACCGGGGAGCTGTTTTTT. Protein product: CALSYAPDGTGNTGELFF.